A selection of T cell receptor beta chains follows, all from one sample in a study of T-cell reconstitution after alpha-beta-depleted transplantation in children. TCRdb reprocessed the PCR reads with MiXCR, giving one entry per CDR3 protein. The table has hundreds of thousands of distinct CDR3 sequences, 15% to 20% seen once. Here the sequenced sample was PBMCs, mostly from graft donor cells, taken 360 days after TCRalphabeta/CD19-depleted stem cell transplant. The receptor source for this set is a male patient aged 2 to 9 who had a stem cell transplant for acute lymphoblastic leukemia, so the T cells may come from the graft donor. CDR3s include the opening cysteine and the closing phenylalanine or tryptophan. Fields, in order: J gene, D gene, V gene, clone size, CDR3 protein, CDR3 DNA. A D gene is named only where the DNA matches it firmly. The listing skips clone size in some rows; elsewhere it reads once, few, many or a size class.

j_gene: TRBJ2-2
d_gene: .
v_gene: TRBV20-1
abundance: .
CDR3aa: CSARRANTGRNTGELFF
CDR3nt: TGCAGTGCTAGACGAGCAAACACCGGACGGAACACCGGGGAGCTGTTTTTT

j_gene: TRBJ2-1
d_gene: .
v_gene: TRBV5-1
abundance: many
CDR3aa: CASSLRLNEQFF
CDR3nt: TGCGCCAGCAGCTTGCGCCTCAATGAGCAGTTCTTC

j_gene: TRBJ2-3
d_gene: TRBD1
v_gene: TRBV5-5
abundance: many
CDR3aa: CASSLGGQGDTQYF
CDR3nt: TGTGCCAGCAGCTTGGGGGGACAGGGAGATACGCAGTATTTT

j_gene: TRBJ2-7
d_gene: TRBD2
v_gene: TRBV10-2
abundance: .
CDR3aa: CASRSGTSGMPYEQYF
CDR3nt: TGCGCCAGCAGGTCCGGGACTAGCGGGATGCCCTACGAGCAGTACTTC

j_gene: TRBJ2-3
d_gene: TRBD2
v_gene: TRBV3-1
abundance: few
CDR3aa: CASSQVLSGRGTDTQYF
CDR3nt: TGTGCCAGCAGCCAAGTACTGAGCGGGAGAGGAACAGATACGCAGTATTTT

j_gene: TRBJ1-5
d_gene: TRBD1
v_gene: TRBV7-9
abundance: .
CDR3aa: CASSLGQGLLGNQPQHF
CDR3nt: TGTGCCAGCAGCTTGGGACAGGGATTGTTAGGCAATCAGCCCCAGCATTTT

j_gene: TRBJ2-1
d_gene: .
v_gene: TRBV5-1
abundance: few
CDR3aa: CASGRVGSSYNEQFF
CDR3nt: TGCGCCAGTGGAAGGGTGGGAAGCTCCTACAATGAGCAGTTCTTC

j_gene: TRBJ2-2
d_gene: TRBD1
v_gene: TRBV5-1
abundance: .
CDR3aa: CASSPWPVDRGELFF
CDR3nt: TGCGCCAGCAGCCCTTGGCCAGTCGACAGGGGCGAGCTGTTTTTT

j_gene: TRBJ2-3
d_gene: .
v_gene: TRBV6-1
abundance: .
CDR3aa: CASRQWEISTDTQYF
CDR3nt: TGTGCCAGCCGTCAGTGGGAGATCAGCACAGATACGCAGTATTTT

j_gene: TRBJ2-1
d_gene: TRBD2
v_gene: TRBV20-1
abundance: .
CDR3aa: CSASIGRVDEQFF
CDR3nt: TGCAGTGCTAGTATCGGGAGGGTCGATGAGCAGTTCTTC

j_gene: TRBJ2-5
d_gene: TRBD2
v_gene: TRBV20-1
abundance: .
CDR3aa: CSARDWGTRGREETQYF
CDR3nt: TGCAGTGCTAGAGATTGGGGGACTAGGGGTAGGGAAGAGACCCAGTACTTC

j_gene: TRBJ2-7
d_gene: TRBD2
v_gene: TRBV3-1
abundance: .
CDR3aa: CASSPGSGSYLYEQYF
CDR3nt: TGTGCCAGCAGCCCGGGGAGCGGGAGCTACCTCTACGAGCAGTACTTC

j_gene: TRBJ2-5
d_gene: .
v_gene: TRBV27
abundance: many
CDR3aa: CASSPDYRGETQYF
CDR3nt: TGTGCCAGCAGCCCCGACTACCGAGGGGAGACCCAGTACTTC

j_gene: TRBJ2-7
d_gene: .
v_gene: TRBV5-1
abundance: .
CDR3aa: CASSEGGSNHEQYF
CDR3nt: TGCGCCAGCAGCGAGGGCGGGTCGAACCACGAGCAGTACTTC

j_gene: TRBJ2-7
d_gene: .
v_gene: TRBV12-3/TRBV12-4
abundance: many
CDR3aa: CASSSSRLEQYF
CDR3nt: TGTGCCAGCAGCTCCTCCCGACTCGAGCAGTACTTC

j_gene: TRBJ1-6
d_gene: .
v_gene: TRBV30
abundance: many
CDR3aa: CAWSVIWGSPLHF
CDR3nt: TGTGCCTGGAGTGTTATTTGGGGATCACCCCTCCACTTT

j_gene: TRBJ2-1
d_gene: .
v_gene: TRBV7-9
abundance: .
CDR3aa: CASSLAHAWPNEQFF
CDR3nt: TGTGCCAGCAGCTTAGCCCATGCCTGGCCCAATGAGCAGTTCTTC

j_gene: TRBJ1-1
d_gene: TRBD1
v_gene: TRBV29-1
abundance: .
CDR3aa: CSVVRTGGTEAFF
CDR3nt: TGCAGCGTTGTTAGGACAGGGGGCACTGAAGCTTTCTTT

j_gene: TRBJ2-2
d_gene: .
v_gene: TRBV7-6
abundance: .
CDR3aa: CASSLGAVTANTGELFF
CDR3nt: TGTGCCAGCAGCCTCGGGGCGGTAACCGCGAACACCGGGGAGCTGTTTTTT

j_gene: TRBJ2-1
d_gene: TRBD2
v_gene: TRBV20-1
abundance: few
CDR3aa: CSARPTSGPLDEQFF
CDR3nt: TGCAGTGCTAGACCCACTAGCGGGCCCCTCGATGAGCAGTTCTTC

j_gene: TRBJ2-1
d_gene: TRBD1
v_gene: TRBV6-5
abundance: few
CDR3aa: CASSSTGTVFSEQFF
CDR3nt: TGTGCCAGCAGCTCCACCGGGACAGTCTTCTCTGAGCAGTTCTTC

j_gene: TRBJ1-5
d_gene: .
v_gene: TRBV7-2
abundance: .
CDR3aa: CASNLGGQNQPQHF
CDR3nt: TGTGCCAGCAACCTAGGGGGGCAGAATCAGCCCCAGCATTTT

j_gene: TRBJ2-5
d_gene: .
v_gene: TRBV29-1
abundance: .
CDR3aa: CSVEESGTQYF
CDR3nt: TGCAGCGTGGAGGAGTCGGGGACCCAGTACTTC

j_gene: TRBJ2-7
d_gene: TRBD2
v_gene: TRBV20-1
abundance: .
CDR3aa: CSARVGGGGTSEQYF
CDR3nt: TGCAGTGCTAGAGTCGGGGGTGGTGGGACTAGTGAGCAGTACTTC

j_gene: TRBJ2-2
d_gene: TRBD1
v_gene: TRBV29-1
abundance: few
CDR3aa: CSVEQTGAAGELFF
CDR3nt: TGCAGCGTTGAACAGACAGGGGCAGCCGGGGAGCTGTTTTTT

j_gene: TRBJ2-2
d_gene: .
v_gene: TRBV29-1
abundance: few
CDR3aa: CSPCQNTGELFF
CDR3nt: TGCAGCCCGTGCCAAAACACCGGGGAGCTGTTTTTT

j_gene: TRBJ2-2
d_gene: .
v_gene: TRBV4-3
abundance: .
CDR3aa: CASSQDSAPTGGELFF
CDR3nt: TGCGCCAGCAGCCAAGATAGCGCCCCTACCGGCGGGGAGCTGTTTTTT

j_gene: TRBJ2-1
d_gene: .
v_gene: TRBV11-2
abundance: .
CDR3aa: CASRDGSTTYNEQFF
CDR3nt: TGTGCCAGCAGGGACGGAAGTACGACCTACAATGAGCAGTTCTTC

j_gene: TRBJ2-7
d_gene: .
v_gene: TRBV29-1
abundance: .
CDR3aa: CSVRGSAQGGYEQYF
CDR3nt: TGCAGCGTTCGGGGTTCAGCACAGGGCGGCTACGAGCAGTACTTC

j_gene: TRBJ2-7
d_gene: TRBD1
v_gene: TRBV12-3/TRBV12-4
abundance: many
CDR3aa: CASSKTGGRVEQYF
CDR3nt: TGTGCCAGCAGCAAGACAGGGGGGAGAGTCGAGCAGTACTTC

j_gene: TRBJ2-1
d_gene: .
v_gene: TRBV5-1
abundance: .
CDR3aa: CASSLGKHGEQFF
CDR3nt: TGCGCCAGCAGCTTGGGGAAGCACGGTGAGCAGTTCTTC

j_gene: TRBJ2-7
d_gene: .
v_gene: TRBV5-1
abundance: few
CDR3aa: CASSLTETWREQYF
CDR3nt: TGCGCCAGCAGCTTGACGGAGACTTGGAGGGAGCAGTACTTC

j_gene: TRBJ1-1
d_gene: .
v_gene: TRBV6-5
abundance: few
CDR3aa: CASSYYGGPYTEAFF
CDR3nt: TGTGCCAGCAGTTACTACGGGGGACCGTACACTGAAGCTTTCTTT

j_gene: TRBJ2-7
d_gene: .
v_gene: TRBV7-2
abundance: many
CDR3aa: CASSLGGGFDEQYF
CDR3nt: TGTGCCAGCAGCTTAGGAGGAGGTTTCGACGAGCAGTACTTC

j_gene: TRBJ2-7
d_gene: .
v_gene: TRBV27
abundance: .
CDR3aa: CASSLSGLLGSYEQYF
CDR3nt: TGTGCCAGCAGTTTATCAGGACTCCTTGGCTCCTACGAGCAGTACTTC

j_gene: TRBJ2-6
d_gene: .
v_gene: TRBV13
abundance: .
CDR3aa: CASSLGTQLSGANGLTF
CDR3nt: TGTGCCAGCAGCTTAGGTACGCAGCTCTCTGGGGCCAACGGCCTGACTTTC

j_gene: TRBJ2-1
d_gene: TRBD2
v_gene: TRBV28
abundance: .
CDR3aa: CASSHPGLAGGTGYNEQFF
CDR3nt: TGTGCCAGCAGTCATCCGGGACTAGCGGGAGGAACGGGATACAATGAGCAGTTCTTC

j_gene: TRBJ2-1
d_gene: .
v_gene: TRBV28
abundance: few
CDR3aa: CAIDSGSYNEQFF
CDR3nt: TGTGCCATCGACTCAGGGAGTTACAATGAGCAGTTCTTC

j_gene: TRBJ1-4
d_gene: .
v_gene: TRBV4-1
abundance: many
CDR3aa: CASSQGGVGTNEKLFF
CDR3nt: TGCGCCAGCAGCCAAGGTGGGGTGGGAACTAATGAAAAACTGTTTTTT

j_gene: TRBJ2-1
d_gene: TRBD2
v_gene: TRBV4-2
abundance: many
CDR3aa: CASSQGASGSFPEQFF
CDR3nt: TGTGCCAGCAGCCAAGGGGCTAGCGGGAGTTTCCCTGAGCAGTTCTTC

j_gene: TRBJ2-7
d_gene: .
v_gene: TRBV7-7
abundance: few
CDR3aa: CASSLGHHYEQYF
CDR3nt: TGTGCTAGCAGCTTGGGACACCACTACGAGCAGTACTTC

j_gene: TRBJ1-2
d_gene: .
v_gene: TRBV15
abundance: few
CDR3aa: CATSIGREGVAYGYTF
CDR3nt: TGTGCCACCAGCATAGGCCGGGAGGGGGTCGCCTATGGCTACACCTTC

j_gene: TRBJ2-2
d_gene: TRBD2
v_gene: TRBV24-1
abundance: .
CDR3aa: CATSEGSGRAARGTGELFF
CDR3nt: TGTGCCACCAGTGAAGGTAGCGGGAGGGCCGCGAGGGGGACCGGGGAGCTGTTTTTT

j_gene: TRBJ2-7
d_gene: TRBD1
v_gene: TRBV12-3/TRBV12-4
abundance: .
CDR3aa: CASSLDRGREGVYEQYF
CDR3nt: TGTGCCAGCAGTTTGGACAGGGGAAGGGAAGGGGTCTACGAGCAGTACTTC

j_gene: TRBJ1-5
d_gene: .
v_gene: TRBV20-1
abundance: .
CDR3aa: CSAPKPQHF
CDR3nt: TGCAGTGCACCGAAGCCCCAGCATTTT

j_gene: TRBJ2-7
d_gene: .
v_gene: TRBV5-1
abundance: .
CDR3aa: CASSLEVGYYEQYF
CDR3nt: TGCGCCAGCAGCTTGGAGGTCGGGTACTACGAGCAGTACTTC

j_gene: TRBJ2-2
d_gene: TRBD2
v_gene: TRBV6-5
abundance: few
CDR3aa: CASSYSIREGLNTGELFF
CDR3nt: TGTGCCAGCAGTTACTCGATCCGGGAGGGCCTAAACACCGGGGAGCTGTTTTTT

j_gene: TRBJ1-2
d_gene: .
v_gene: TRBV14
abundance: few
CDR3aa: CASSQRGDYGYTF
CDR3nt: TGTGCCAGCAGCCAAAGAGGGGACTATGGCTACACCTTC

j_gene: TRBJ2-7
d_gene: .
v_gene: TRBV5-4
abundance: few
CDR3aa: CASSLVKGSYEQYF
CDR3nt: TGTGCCAGCAGCTTGGTCAAGGGATCCTACGAGCAGTACTTC